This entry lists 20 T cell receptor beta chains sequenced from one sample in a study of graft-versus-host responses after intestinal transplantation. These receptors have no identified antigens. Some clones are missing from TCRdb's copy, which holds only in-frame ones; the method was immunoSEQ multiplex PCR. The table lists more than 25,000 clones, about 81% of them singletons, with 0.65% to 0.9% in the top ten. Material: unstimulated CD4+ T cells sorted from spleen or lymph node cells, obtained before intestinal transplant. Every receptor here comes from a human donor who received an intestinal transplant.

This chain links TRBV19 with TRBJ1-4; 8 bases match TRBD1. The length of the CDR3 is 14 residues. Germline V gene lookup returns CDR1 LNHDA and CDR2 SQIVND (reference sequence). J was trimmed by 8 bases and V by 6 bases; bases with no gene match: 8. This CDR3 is CASSQQGDSEKLFF. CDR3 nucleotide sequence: TGTGCCAGTAGCCAACAGGGGGATTCGGAAAAACTGTTTTTT.

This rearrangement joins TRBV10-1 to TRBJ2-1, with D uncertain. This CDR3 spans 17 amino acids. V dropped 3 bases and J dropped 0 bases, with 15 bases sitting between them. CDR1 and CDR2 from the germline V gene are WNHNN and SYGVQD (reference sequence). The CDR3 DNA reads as TGCGCCAGCAGTGATAGTAAGCGAGACCTCTCCTACAATGAGCAGTTCTTC. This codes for CASSDSKRDLSYNEQFF.

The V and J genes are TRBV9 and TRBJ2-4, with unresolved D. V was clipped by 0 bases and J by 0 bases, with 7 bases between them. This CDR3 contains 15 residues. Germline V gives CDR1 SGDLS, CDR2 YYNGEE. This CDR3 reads CASSVGGIAKNIQYF. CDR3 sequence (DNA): TGTGCCAGCAGCGTAGGCGGCATAGCCAAAAACATTCAGTACTTC.

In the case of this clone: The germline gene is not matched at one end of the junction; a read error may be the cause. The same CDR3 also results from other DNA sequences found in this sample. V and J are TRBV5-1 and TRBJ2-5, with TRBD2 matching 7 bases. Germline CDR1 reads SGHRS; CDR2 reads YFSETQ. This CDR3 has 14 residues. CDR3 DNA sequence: TGCGCCAGCAGTTTGGAAGGACTAGGGGAGACCCAGTACTTC. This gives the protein CASSLEGLGETQYF.

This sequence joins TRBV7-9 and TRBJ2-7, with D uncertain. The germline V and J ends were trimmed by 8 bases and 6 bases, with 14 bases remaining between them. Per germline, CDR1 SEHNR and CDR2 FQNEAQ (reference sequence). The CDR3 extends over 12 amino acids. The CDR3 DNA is TGTGCCAGCTCCGGGCCGGACGGCGAGCAGTACTTC. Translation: CASSGPDGEQYF.

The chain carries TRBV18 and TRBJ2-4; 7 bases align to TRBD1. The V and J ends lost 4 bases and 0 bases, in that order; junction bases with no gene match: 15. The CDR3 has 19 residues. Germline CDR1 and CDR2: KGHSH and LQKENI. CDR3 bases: TGTGCCAGCTCACAAACCCCGGGACAGACTAACCTAGCCAAAAACATTCAGTACTTC. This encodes CASSQTPGQTNLAKNIQYF.

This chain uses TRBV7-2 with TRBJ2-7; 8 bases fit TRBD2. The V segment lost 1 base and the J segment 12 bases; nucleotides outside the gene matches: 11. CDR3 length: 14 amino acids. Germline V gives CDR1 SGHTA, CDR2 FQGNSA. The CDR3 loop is CASSLGGGYSGAYF. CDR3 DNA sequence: TGTGCCAGCAGCTTAGGCGGGGGGTATAGCGGGGCGTACTTC.

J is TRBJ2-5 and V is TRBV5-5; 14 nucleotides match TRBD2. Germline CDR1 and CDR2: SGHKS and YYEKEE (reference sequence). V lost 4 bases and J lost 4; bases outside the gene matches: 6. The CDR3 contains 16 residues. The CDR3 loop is CASSPGLAGAIETQYF. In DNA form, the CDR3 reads TGTGCCAGCAGCCCGGGACTAGCGGGAGCAATAGAGACCCAGTACTTC.

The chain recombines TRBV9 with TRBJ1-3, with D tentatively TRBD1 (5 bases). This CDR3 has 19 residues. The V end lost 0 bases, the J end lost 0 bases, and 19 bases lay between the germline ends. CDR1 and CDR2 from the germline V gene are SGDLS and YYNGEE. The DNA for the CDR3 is TGTGCCAGCAGCGTAGAGCCTCCTGGGCCAGGGCGCTCTGGAAACACCATATATTTT. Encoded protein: CASSVEPPGPGRSGNTIYF. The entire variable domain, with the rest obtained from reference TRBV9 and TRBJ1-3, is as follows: DSGVTQTPKHLITATGQRVTLRCSPRSGDLSVYWYQQSLDQGLQFLIQYYNGEERAKGNILERFSAQQFPDLHSELNLSSLELGDSALYFCASSVEPPGPGRSGNTIYFGEGSWLTVV.

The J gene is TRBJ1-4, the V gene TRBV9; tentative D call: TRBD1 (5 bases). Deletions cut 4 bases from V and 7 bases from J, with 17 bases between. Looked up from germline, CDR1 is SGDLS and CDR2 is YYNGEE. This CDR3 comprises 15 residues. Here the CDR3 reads CASSIRGDRGEKLFF. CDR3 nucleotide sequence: TGTGCCAGCAGCATACGGGGGGACCGTGGTGAAAAACTGTTTTTT.

This CDR3 is CASSPRTENYGYTF. Written as DNA, the CDR3 is TGTGCCAGCAGCCCGAGGACAGAGAATTATGGCTACACCTTC. The genes are TRBV7-9 and TRBJ1-2; possibly TRBD1 for D (6 bases). The V gene lost 5 bases and the J gene lost 5 bases, with 15 bases spanning the gap. The CDR3 consists of 14 residues. Germline-derived CDR1 and CDR2 are SEHNR and FQNEAQ (reference sequence). Complete variable domain (other parts from reference TRBV7-9 and TRBJ1-2): DTGVSQNPRHKITKRGQNVTFRCDPISEHNRLYWYRQTLGQGPEFLTYFQNEAQLEKSRLLSDRFSAERPKGSFSTLEIQRTEQGDSAMYLCASSPRTENYGYTFGSGTRLTVV.

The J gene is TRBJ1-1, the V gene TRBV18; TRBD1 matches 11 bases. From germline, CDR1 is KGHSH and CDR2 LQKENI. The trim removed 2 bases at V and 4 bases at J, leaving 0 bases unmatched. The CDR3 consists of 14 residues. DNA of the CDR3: TGTGCCAGCTCACCAGGGACAGGGGGCACTGAAGCTTTCTTT. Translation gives CASSPGTGGTEAFF. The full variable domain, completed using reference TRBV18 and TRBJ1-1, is NAGVMQNPRHLVRRRGQEARLRCSPMKGHSHVYWYRQLPEEGLKFMVYLQKENIIDESGMPKERFSAEFPKEGPSILRIQQVVRGDSAAYFCASSPGTGGTEAFFGQGTRLTVV.

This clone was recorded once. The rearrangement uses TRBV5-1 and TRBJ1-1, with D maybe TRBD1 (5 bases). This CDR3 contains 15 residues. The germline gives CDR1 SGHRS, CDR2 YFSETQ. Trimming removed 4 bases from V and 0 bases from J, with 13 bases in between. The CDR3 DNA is TGCGCCAGCAGCATAGGGGACGGCATGAACACTGAAGCTTTCTTT. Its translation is CASSIGDGMNTEAFF.

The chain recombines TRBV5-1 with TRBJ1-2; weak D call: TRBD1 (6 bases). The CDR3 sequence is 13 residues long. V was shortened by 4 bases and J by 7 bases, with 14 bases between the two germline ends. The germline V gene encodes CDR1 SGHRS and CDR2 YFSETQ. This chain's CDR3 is CASSTTGPGGYTF. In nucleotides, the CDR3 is TGCGCCAGCAGCACAACAGGGCCCGGTGGCTACACCTTC.

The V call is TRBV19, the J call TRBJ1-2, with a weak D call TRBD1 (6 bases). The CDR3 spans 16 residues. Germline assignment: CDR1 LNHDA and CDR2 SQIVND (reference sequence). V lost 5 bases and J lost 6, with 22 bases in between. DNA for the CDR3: TGTGCCAGTAGTCTGTTTCGGGGGCCCGTCAAAAATGGCTACACCTTC. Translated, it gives CASSLFRGPVKNGYTF.

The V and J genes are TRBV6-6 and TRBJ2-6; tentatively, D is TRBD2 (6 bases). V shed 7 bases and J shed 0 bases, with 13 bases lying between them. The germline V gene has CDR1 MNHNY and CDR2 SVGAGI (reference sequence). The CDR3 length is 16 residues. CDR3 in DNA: TGTGCCAGCAAGGCGGGGATAAACTCTGGGGCCAACGTCCTGACTTTC. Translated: CASKAGINSGANVLTF.

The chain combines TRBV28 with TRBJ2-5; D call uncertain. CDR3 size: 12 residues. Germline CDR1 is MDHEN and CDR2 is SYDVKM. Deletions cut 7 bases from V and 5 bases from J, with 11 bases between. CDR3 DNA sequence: TGTGCCAGCACTACGGGCTTGGAGACCCAGTACTTC. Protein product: CASTTGLETQYF.

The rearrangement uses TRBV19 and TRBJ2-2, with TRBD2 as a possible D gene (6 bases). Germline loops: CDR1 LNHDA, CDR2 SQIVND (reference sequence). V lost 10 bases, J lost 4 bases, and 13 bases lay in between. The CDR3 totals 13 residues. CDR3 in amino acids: CATPTGGTGELFF. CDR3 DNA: TGTGCCACCCCTACCGGGGGCACCGGGGAGCTGTTTTTT.

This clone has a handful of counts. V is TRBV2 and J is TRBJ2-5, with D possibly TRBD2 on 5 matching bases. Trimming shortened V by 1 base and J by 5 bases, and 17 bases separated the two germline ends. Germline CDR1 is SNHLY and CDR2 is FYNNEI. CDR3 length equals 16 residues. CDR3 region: CASSEVPPPGMETQYF. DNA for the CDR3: TGTGCCAGCAGTGAAGTCCCCCCCCCGGGGATGGAGACCCAGTACTTC.

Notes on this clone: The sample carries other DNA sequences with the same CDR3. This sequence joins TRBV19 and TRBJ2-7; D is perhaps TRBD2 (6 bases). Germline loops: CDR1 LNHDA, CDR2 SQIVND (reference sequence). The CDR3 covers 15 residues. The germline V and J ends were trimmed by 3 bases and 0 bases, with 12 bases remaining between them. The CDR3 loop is CASSISGGSSYEQYF. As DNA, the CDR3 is TGTGCCAGTAGTATCTCCGGGGGTAGCTCCTACGAGCAGTACTTC. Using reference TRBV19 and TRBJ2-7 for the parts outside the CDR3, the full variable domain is DGGITQSPKYLFRKEGQNVTLSCEQNLNHDAMYWYRQDPGQGLRLIYYSQIVNDFQKGDIAEGYSVSREKKESFPLTVTSAQKNPTAFYLCASSISGGSSYEQYFGPGTRLTVT.